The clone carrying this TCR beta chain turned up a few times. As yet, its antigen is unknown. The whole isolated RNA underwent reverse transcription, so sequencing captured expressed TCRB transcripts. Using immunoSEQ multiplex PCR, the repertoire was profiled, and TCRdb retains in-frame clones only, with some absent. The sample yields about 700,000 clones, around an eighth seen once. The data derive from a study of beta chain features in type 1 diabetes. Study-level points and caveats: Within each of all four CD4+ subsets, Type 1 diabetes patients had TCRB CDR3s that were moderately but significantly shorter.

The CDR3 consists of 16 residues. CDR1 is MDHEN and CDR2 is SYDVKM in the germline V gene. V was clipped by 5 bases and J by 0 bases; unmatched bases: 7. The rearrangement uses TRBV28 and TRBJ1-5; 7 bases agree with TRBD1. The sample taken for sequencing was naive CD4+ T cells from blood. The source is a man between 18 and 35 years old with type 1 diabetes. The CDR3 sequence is CASSPITGVSNQPQHF. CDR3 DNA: TGTGCCAGCAGTCCAATCACAGGGGTTAGCAATCAGCCCCAGCATTTT.